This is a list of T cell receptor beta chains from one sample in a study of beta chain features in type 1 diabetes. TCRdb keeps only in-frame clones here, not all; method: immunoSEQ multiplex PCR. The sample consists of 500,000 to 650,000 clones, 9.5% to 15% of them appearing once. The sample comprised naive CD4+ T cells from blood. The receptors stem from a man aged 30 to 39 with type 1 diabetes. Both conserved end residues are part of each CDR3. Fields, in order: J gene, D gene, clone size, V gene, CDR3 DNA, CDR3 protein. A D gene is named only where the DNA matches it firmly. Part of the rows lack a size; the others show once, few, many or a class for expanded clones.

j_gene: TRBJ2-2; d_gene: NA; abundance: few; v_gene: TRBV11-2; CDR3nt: TGTGCCAGCAGCTTAGGAGGCTCAGGGGAGCTGTTTTTT; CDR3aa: CASSLGGSGELFF
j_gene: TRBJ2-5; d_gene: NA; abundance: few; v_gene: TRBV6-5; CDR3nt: TGTGCCAGCAGTTACGGTGGAGGTCAAGAGACCCAGTACTTC; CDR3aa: CASSYGGGQETQYF
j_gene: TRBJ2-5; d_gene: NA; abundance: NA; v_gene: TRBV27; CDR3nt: TGTGCCAGCAGTCGCCAGGGAACCCAAGAGACCCAGTACTTC; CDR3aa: CASSRQGTQETQYF
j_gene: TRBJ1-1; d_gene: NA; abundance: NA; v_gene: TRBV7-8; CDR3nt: TGTGCCAGCGGGGTCGTGATGAACACTGAAGCTTTCTTT; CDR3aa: CASGVVMNTEAFF
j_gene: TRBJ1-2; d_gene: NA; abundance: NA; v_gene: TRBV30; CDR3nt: TGTGCCTGGACATGGTTTTCGGACAGTCCGGATGGCTACACCTTC; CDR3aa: CAWTWFSDSPDGYTF
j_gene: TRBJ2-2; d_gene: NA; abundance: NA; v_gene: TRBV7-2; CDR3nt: TGTGCCAGCAGCTTAGCGGGTCCCGCGAACACCGGGGAGCTGTTTTTT; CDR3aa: CASSLAGPANTGELFF
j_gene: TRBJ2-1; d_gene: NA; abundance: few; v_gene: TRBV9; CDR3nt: TGTGCCAGCAGCGTAGGACCCATTTACAATGAGCAGTTCTTC; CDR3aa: CASSVGPIYNEQFF
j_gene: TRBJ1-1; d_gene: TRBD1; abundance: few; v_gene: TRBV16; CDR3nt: TGTGCCAGCAGCCAACAGGGGGCGGGTGAAGCTTTCTTT; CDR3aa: CASSQQGAGEAFF
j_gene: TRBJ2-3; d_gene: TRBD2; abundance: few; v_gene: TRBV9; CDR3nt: TGTGCCAGCTCCTCCGCGGGGGGCCTTAGCACAGATACGCAGTATTTT; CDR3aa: CASSSAGGLSTDTQYF
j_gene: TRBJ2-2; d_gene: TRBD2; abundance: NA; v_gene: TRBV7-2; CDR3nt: TGTGCCAGCAGGCTAGCGGGGGACTACACCGGGGAGCTGTTTTTT; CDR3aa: CASRLAGDYTGELFF
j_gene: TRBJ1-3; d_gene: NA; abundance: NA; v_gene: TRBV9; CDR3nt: TGTGCCAGCAGCGTAGCAGTGGACTCTGGAAACACCATATATTTT; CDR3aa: CASSVAVDSGNTIYF
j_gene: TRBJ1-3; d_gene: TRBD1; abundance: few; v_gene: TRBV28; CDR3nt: TGTGCCAGCAGCGGGCCTTATGGACAGGGGGATGGAAACACCATATATTTT; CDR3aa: CASSGPYGQGDGNTIYF
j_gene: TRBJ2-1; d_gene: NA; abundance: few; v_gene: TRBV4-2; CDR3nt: TGTGCCAGCAGCCAAGATCGGGAGAGAAATGAGCAGTTCTTC; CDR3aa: CASSQDRERNEQFF
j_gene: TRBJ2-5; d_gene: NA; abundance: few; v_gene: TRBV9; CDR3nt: TGTGCCAGCAGCGTCGGAGGGGATCAAGAGACCCAGTACTTC; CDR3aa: CASSVGGDQETQYF
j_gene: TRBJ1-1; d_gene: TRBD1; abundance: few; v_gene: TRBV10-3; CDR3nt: TGTGCCATCAGGATGACAGGGGTTGAAGCTTTCTTT; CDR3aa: CAIRMTGVEAFF
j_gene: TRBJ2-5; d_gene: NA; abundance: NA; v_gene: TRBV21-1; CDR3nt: TGTGCCAGCAGAGGGCTCTCCAAAGAGACCCAGTACTTC; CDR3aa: CASRGLSKETQYF
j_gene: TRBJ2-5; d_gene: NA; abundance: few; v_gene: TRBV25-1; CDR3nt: TGTGCCAGCAGTGAAGCCAGGGTTTGGGAGACCCAGTACTTC; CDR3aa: CASSEARVWETQYF
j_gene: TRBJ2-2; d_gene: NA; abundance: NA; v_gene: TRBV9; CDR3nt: TGTGCCAGCAGCACAACCCCAGCCGGGGAGCTGTTTTTT; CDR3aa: CASSTTPAGELFF
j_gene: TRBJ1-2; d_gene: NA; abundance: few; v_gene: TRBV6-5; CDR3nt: TGTGCCAGCAGTTACTCAGGGCAGGGAGGTGGCTACACCTTC; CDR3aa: CASSYSGQGGGYTF
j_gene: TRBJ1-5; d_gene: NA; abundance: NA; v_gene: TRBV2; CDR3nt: TGTGCCAGCAGTGAGTGGCAGAATAGCAATCAGCCCCAGCATTTT; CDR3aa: CASSEWQNSNQPQHF
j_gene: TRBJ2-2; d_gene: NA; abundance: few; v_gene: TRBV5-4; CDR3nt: TGTGCCAGCAGCTTGGAATCCTGGAACACCGGGGAGCTGTTTTTT; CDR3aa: CASSLESWNTGELFF
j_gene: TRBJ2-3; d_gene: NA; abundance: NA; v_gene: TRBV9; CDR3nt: TGTGCCAGCAGCGTAGCTTCTAGCGCAGATACGCAGTATTTT; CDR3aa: CASSVASSADTQYF
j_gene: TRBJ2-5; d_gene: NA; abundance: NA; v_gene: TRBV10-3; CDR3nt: TGTGCCATCAGTGAGTCGAAGGAGACCCAGTACTTC; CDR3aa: CAISESKETQYF
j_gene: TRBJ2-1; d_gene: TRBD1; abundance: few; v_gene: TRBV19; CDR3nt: TGTGCCAGTAGAGAGGGACAGGGGGGATCCTACAATGAGCAGTTCTTC; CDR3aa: CASREGQGGSYNEQFF
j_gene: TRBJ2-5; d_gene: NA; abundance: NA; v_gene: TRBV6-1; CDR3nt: TGTGCCAGCAGAGGGGGGTTGGGGGAGACCCAGTACTTC; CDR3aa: CASRGGLGETQYF
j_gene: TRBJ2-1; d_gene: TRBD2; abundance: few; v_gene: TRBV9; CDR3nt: TGTGCCAGCAGCCCCCGACTAGCGGGGGGGGGCTACAATGAGCAGTTCTTC; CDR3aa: CASSPRLAGGGYNEQFF
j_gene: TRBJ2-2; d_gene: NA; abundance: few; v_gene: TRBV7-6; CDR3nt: TGTGCCAGCAGCCGCACCTCAGGGGCCGTGAACACCGGGGAGCTGTTTTTT; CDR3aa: CASSRTSGAVNTGELFF
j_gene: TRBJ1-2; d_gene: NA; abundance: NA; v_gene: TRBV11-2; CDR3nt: TGTGCCAGCAGTCGTGACAGGAGCTATGGCTACACCTTC; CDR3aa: CASSRDRSYGYTF
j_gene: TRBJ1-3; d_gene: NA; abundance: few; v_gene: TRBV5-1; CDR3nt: TGCGCCAGCAGCCCGGGGCTTGACGGAAACACCATATATTTT; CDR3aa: CASSPGLDGNTIYF
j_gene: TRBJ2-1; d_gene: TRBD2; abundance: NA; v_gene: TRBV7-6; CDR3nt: TGTGCCAGCAGCTATGGGACTAGCTATGAGCAGTTCTTC; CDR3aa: CASSYGTSYEQFF
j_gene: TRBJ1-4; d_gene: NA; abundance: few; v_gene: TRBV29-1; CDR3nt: TGCAGCGTTGGGTGGGAAAAGCAGGATGAAAAACTGTTTTTT; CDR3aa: CSVGWEKQDEKLFF
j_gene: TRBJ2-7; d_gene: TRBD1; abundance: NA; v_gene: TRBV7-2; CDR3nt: TGTGCCAGCAGCTTTCCGGGACAGATCTACGAGCAGTACTTC; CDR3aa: CASSFPGQIYEQYF
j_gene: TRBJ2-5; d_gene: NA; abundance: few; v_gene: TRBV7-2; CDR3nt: TGTGCCAGCAGCCCCCAGGGGGGGTATAATCAAGAGACCCAGTACTTC; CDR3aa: CASSPQGGYNQETQYF
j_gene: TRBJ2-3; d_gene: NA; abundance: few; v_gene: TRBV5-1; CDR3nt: TGCGCCAGCAGAGAGGACCCAGATACGCAGTATTTT; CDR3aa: CASREDPDTQYF
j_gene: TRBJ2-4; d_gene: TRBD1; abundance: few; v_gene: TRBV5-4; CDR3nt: TGTGCCAGCAGCTTGGTTAGGTCGGGACAGGGTAGAAACATTCAGTACTTC; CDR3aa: CASSLVRSGQGRNIQYF
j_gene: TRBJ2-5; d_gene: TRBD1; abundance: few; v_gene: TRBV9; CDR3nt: TGTGCCAGCAGCGTAGCTGCCGGACAGGTCCAAGAGACCCAGTACTTC; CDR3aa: CASSVAAGQVQETQYF
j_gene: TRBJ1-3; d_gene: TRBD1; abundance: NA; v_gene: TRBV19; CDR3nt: TGTGCCAGTAGGACAGGGGGCGCTGGAAACACCATATATTTT; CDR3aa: CASRTGGAGNTIYF
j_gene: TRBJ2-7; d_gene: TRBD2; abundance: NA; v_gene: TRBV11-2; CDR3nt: TGTGCCAGCAGGGATACTAGCGGGGGGGCCTACGAGCAGTACTTC; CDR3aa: CASRDTSGGAYEQYF
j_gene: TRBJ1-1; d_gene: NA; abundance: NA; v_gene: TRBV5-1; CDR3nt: TGCGCCAGCAGCTTGGGCAGAGGGACTGAAGCTTTCTTT; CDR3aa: CASSLGRGTEAFF
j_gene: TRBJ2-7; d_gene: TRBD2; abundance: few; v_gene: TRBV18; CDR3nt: TGTGCCAGCTCACCACCCCTACTAGCGGGGGCTTACGAGCAGTACTTC; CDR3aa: CASSPPLLAGAYEQYF